The 4 T cell receptor beta chains reported below all come from one sample, sequenced in a study of blood T cells in healthy people across ages (dated by TCRdb to about 2015). The receptor library was made with 5' RACE. TCRdb names Illumina HiSeq 2500 as the instrument used. The second PCR ran for about 6 to 12 cycles and used a J-beta primer mix along with a sample-barcoded 5' primer. In TCRdb, the public reads were trimmed at Q25 with fastp and aligned with MiXCR, with productive beta chains retained. Rows with one shared CDR3 protein collapse into an entry with the most common genes and DNA. Within this sample are 1.2 million to 1.5 million distinct CDR3 sequences, with 42% of them counted one time only. The ten largest clones capture 7.9% of the sample. The sequencing sample was made of blood. The receptors here all came from a woman between 18 and 29 years old in good health.

This clonotype appeared a single time. The chain combines TRBV24-1 with TRBJ1-2; TRBD1 is a possible D gene (6 bases). Trimming shortened V by 7 bases and J by 4 bases, and 12 bases separated the two germline ends. Germline V CDR1 and CDR2: KGHDR, SFDVKD. The CDR3 length is 13 residues. The CDR3 bases are TGTGCCACCAGCCGGGACACGGTCTATGGCTACACCTTC. Encoded protein: CATSRDTVYGYTF.

This clonotype was recorded a few times. This chain connects TRBV6-6 to TRBJ2-7, with 9 bases lining up with TRBD2. From germline, CDR1 is MNHNY and CDR2 SVGAGI (reference sequence). The length of the CDR3 is 15 residues. V lost 4 bases and J lost 1; bases outside the gene matches: 5. CDR3 region: CASSLAGVDSYEQYF. CDR3 sequence (DNA): TGTGCCAGCAGTTTAGCGGGGGTGGATTCCTACGAGCAGTACTTC.

The gene calls are TRBV6-2 or TRBV6-3 and TRBJ2-5; D is unclear. Germline values: CDR1 MNHEY, CDR2 SVGEGT. Between the trimmed V and J ends, which lost 0 bases and 1 base, there was a span of 9 bases. This CDR3 comprises 15 residues. In DNA form, the CDR3 reads TGTGCCAGCAGTTACTCACGGAAATTCCAAGAGACCCAGTACTTC. Its protein is CASSYSRKFQETQYF.

The table lists this clonotype with a few counts. The chain joins TRBV7-9 to TRBJ2-3; D gene ambiguous. Germline CDR1 reads SEHNR; CDR2 reads FQNEAQ (reference sequence). V was cut by 5 bases and J by 4 bases, with 10 bases left in between. This CDR3 spans 13 amino acids. The CDR3 spells CASSHTDADTQYF. The DNA for the CDR3 is TGTGCCAGCAGCCACACGGATGCAGATACGCAGTATTTT.